The clone carrying this TCR beta chain has only one observation. The antigen remains unidentified. The primer mix had 60 Vbeta and 13 Jbeta primers. The data were produced by immunoSEQ multiplex PCR, yet TCRdb's version contains in-frame clones alone and is incomplete. The sample has some 150,000 clones; roughly 73% are singletons. The source of the sample is a study of cytomegalovirus exposure and HLA in healthy donors. Study-level points and caveats: Looking again later, the authors saw that most CMV-associated TCR beta chains seemed HLA-restricted.

The clonotype originates from a female donor in good health and CMV-seronegative. The specimen was PBMCs.

The CDR3 DNA follows: TGTGCCAGCAGCACAGGACCTAACTATGGCTACACCTTC. Protein: CASSTGPNYGYTF. The chain uses TRBV28 and TRBJ1-2, with D possibly TRBD1 on 5 matching bases. The V end lost 6 bases, the J end lost 0 bases, and 8 bases lay between the germline ends. The CDR3 is 13 residues long. The V gene's germline CDR1 is MDHEN and CDR2 SYDVKM.